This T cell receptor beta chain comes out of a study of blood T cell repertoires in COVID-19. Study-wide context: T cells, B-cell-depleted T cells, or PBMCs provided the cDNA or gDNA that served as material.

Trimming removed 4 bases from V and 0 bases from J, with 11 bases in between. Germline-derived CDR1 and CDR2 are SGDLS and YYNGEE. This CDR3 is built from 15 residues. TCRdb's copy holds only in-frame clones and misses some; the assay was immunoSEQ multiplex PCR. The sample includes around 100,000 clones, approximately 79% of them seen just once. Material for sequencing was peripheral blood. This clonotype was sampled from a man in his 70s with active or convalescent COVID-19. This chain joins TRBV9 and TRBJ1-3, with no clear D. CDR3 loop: CASSPSSHSGNTIYF. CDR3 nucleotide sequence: TGTGCCAGCAGCCCTTCCAGTCACTCTGGAAACACCATATATTTT.